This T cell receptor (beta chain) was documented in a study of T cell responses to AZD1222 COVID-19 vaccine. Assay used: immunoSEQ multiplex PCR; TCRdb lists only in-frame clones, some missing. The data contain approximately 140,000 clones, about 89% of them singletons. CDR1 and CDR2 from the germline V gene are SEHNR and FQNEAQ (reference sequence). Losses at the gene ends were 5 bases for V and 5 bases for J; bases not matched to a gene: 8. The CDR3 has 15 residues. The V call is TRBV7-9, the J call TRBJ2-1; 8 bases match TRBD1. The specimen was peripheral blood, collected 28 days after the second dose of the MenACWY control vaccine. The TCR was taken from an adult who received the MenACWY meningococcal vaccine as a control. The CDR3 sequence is CASSPRTGLDNEQFF. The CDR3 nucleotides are TGTGCCAGCAGCCCGCGGACAGGGTTGGACAATGAGCAGTTCTTC.